One sample yielded the 20 T cell receptor beta chains listed below, sequenced in a study of cytomegalovirus exposure and HLA in healthy donors. The study ran its PCR with 60 Vbeta and 13 Jbeta primers. Sequenced by immunoSEQ multiplex PCR; TCRdb stores in-frame clones only, minus some. Among under 200,000 clones listed, 75% to 90% were seen once. Sequences were obtained from PBMCs. These receptors were collected from a girl aged 2 to 9 in good health and CMV-seropositive.

Note on this clone: Other DNA sequences in this specimen translate into the identical CDR3. V usage is TRBV27 and J usage is TRBJ2-7, with 10 bases that match TRBD1. V gave up 4 bases and J gave up 4 bases; unmatched junction bases: 4. CDR3 length equals 14 residues. The germline CDR1 and CDR2 sequences are MNHEY and SMNVEV (reference sequence). CDR3 amino acids: CASSSPGQGYEQYF. CDR3 coding DNA: TGTGCCAGCAGTTCGCCGGGACAGGGGTACGAGCAGTACTTC.

The chain recombines TRBV5-1 with TRBJ2-5, with a possible D match to TRBD2 (5 bases). The DNA end lines up better with TRBJ2-7; the J call may be wrong. The CDR3 is 14 amino acids. Germline V gives CDR1 SGHRS, CDR2 YFSETQ. The CDR3 nucleotides are TGCGCCAGCAGCCCGGAGGTGAGCTCCTACGAGCAGTACTTC. Its translation: CASSPEVSSYEQYF.

The chain couples TRBV25-1 to TRBJ2-2; possibly TRBD2 for D (6 bases). Germline CDR1 and CDR2: MGHDK and SYGVNS. The ends were cut back, 4 bases at V and 6 bases at J, with 12 bases in the middle. CDR3 length: 14 residues. The CDR3 loop is CASSAAAGPGELFF. Here the CDR3 DNA reads TGTGCCAGCAGTGCGGCCGCGGGACCCGGGGAGCTGTTTTTT.

The V gene is TRBV29-1, the J gene TRBJ1-1, with 9 nucleotides matching TRBD1. This CDR3 comprises 14 residues. Germline CDR1 and CDR2: SQVTM and ANQGSEA. The V and J ends lost 7 bases and 4 bases, in that order; junction bases with no gene match: 10. DNA of the CDR3: TGCAGCGCGACTCCCGGACAGGGGCGCACTGAAGCTTTCTTT. Translated: CSATPGQGRTEAFF.

The genes are TRBV13 and TRBJ1-4, with D hard to call. Trimming left V 2 bases short and J 0 bases short, with 13 bases between. Per the germline V gene, CDR1 is PRHDT and CDR2 is FYEKMQ (reference sequence). This CDR3 contains 17 residues. The DNA of the CDR3 is TGTGCCAGCAGCTTAAGAGCGGGCCATGCAACTAATGAAAAACTGTTTTTT. Its translation is CASSLRAGHATNEKLFF.

The chain recombines TRBV6-4 with TRBJ2-6, with 7 bases lining up with TRBD2. V shed 5 bases, J shed 2 bases, and the junction held 6 bases outside the gene matches. The CDR3 runs to 16 residues. The germline gives CDR1 MRHNA, CDR2 SNTAGT. The CDR3: CASSPGGGTGANVLTF. In nucleotides, the CDR3 is TGTGCCAGCAGTCCGGGGGGAGGTACTGGGGCCAACGTCCTGACTTTC.

Only one count was recorded for this clone. V usage is TRBV5-1 and J usage is TRBJ2-1; 16 nucleotides match TRBD2. This CDR3 has 19 amino acids. Germline V gene sequence: CDR1 SGHRS, CDR2 YFSETQ. The V gene end was trimmed by 0 bases and the J gene end by 8 bases; junction bases not matched to a gene: 11. CDR3 sequence (DNA): TGCGCCAGCAGCTTGGAACCGGGACTAGCGGGAGGGCCCCTGGATGAGCAGTTCTTC. Translated, it gives CASSLEPGLAGGPLDEQFF.

DNA for the CDR3: TGTGCCAGCAGCTTGGGAGACAGGGGACACGAGCAGTACTTC. Amino acid sequence: CASSLGDRGHEQYF. The V gene is TRBV5-4, the J gene TRBJ2-7, with 8 nucleotides matching TRBD1. Unmatched junction bases numbered 4, after V lost 0 bases and J lost 5 bases. Germline CDR1 SGHNT, CDR2 YYREEE (reference sequence). This CDR3 contains 14 residues.

This rearrangement joins TRBV4-1 to TRBJ1-1, with D hard to call. Trimming removed 0 bases at V and 4 bases at J, with 12 bases between. CDR1 MGHRA and CDR2 YSYEKL come from the germline V gene. The CDR3 runs 15 residues. CDR3 nucleotide sequence: TGCGCCAGCAGCCAAGAAGAGGGTCTTAGCACTGAAGCTTTCTTT. It specifies CASSQEEGLSTEAFF.

This chain uses TRBV28 with TRBJ2-2; 7 nucleotides agree with TRBD2. V dropped 7 bases and J dropped 4; count of bases not matched to a gene: 6. The V gene's germline CDR1 is MDHEN and CDR2 SYDVKM. The CDR3 contains 14 residues. Written as DNA, the CDR3 is TGTGCCAGCAAGGTGGGAGGGTTCACCGGGGAGCTGTTTTTT. As protein: CASKVGGFTGELFF.

The chain couples TRBV11-2 to TRBJ2-7; D possibly corresponds to TRBD1 (6 bases). V lost 5 bases, J lost 2 bases, and 16 bases lay in between. The CDR3 has 15 amino acids. CDR1 is SGHAT and CDR2 is FQNNGV in the germline V gene. CDR3 loop: CASSLRTAHTYEQYF. The CDR3 DNA reads TGTGCCAGCAGCCTCAGGACAGCCCACACCTACGAGCAGTACTTC. The whole variable domain, filled in from reference TRBV11-2 and TRBJ2-7, reads EAGVAQSPRYKIIEKRQSVAFWCNPISGHATLYWYQQILGQGPKLLIQFQNNGVVDDSQLPKDRFSAERLKGVDSTLKIQPAKLEDSAVYLCASSLRTAHTYEQYFGPGTRLTVT.

This chain connects TRBV2 to TRBJ2-7; 7 bases map to TRBD2. CDR3 size: 14 residues. The ends lost 7 bases at V and 3 bases at J; junction bases unmatched: 9. Germline loops: CDR1 SNHLY, CDR2 FYNNEI. CDR3 sequence: CASMIVLASYEQYF. Here the CDR3 DNA reads TGTGCCAGCATGATCGTACTAGCGAGCTACGAGCAGTACTTC.

This chain uses TRBV19 with TRBJ1-5; D call uncertain. Germline values: CDR1 LNHDA, CDR2 SQIVND (reference sequence). Trimming took off 1 base at V and 0 bases at J, with 22 bases between the two ends. The CDR3 runs 20 residues. CDR3 nucleotide sequence: TGTGCCAGTAGTATAGCTCTGGGCACGAGGGCACCTAATAGCAATCAGCCCCAGCATTTT. As protein: CASSIALGTRAPNSNQPQHF. The whole variable domain, remainder taken from reference TRBV19 and TRBJ1-5, is DGGITQSPKYLFRKEGQNVTLSCEQNLNHDAMYWYRQDPGQGLRLIYYSQIVNDFQKGDIAEGYSVSREKKESFPLTVTSAQKNPTAFYLCASSIALGTRAPNSNQPQHFGDGTRLSIL.

V is TRBV4-1 and J is TRBJ2-3, with 9 bases aligning to TRBD2. Germline V gene sequence: CDR1 MGHRA, CDR2 YSYEKL. The CDR3 extends over 18 amino acids. V lost 0 bases, J lost 5 bases, and 12 bases stayed unmatched. The CDR3, as DNA: TGCGCCAGCAGCCAAGAGGTCCCACCTAGCGGGACCCAAGATACGCAGTATTTT. Translating gives CASSQEVPPSGTQDTQYF.

This clone was observed once. V usage is TRBV29-1 and J usage is TRBJ1-2, with no clear D. Trimming stripped 0 bases from V and 3 bases from J, with 11 bases between. This CDR3 spans 14 amino acids. From germline, CDR1 is SQVTM and CDR2 ANQGSEA. This CDR3 reads CSVEEALQYYGYTF. CDR3 DNA sequence: TGCAGCGTTGAAGAGGCGCTACAGTACTATGGCTACACCTTC.

V and J are TRBV30 and TRBJ2-7; 8 bases map to TRBD1. J lost 7 bases, V lost 2 bases, and 10 bases had no gene match. The CDR3 consists of 14 residues. The germline gives CDR1 GTSNPN, CDR2 SVGIG (reference sequence). As DNA, the CDR3 is TGTGCCTGGAGTCGTCGGACAGGGTCGCGGGAGCAGTACTTC. Residues: CAWSRRTGSREQYF.

This chain joins TRBV30 and TRBJ1-3; D might be TRBD1 (5 bases). V shed 1 base and J shed 3 bases, with 13 bases lying between them. The CDR3 spans 15 residues. Germline CDR1 and CDR2: GTSNPN and SVGIG (reference sequence). CDR3 protein: CAWSGAAGNGNTIYF. The CDR3 DNA reads TGTGCCTGGAGTGGGGCTGCAGGGAATGGAAACACCATATATTTT.

On this clone: Sequence at one end of the junction differs from germline and may be a read error. The rearrangement links TRBV30 to TRBJ2-7, with a weak D call TRBD1 (6 bases). The CDR3 totals 11 residues. Germline CDR1 is GTSNPN and CDR2 is SVGIG (reference sequence). As DNA, the CDR3 is TGTGCCTGGAGTGTTTCAGGGGATTTAAACTTC. This gives the protein CAWSVSGDLNF. Based on the CDR3 plus reference TRBV30 and TRBJ2-7, the full variable domain is SQTIHQWPATLVQPVGSPLSLECTVEGTSNPNLYWYRQAAGRGLQLLFYSVGIGQISSEVPQNLSASRPQDRQFILSSKKLLLSDSGFYLCAWSVSGDLNFGPGTRLTVT.

The genes are TRBV4-2 and TRBJ2-2; 11 bases are shared with TRBD2. Trimming at V came to 3 bases and at J to 7 bases, leaving 7 bases not matched to a gene. Looked up from germline, CDR1 is LGHNA and CDR2 is YNFKEQ. The CDR3 contains 16 residues. The CDR3 nucleotides are TGTGCCAGCAGCCAGAAACTAGCGGGAGTTAACGGGGAGCTGTTTTTT. It is translated as CASSQKLAGVNGELFF.

The chain has TRBV30 and TRBJ1-5, with 9 bases fitting TRBD1. In germline, CDR1 is GTSNPN, CDR2 SVGIG (reference sequence). The J segment lost 1 base and the V segment lost 1 base, leaving 2 bases of the junction unmatched. The CDR3 has 15 amino acids. The CDR3 region has the DNA TGTGCCTGGAGTGCGGGACAGGGAAGCAATCAGCCCCAGCATTTT. Residues: CAWSAGQGSNQPQHF. The whole variable domain, filled in from reference TRBV30 and TRBJ1-5, reads SQTIHQWPATLVQPVGSPLSLECTVEGTSNPNLYWYRQAAGRGLQLLFYSVGIGQISSEVPQNLSASRPQDRQFILSSKKLLLSDSGFYLCAWSAGQGSNQPQHFGDGTRLSIL.